This is a list of T cell receptor beta chains from one sample in a study of T cell changes during pregnancy in multiple sclerosis. The assay was immunoSEQ multiplex PCR, and TCRdb's table has in-frame clones only and misses some. The sample contains around 68,000 clones, roughly nine tenths of which appear only once. The sample here was peripheral blood, taken after pregnancy. These receptor sequences come from a female donor in good health, enrolled as a control in a pregnancy study. Both conserved end residues are part of each CDR3. The D gene is left open where the match is weak. A row's size may be missing; if present it is once, few, many or a size class.

cdr3_nt,cdr3_aa,d_call,j_call,v_call,clone_size
TGTGCCAGCACTCAGGGCCGAAGCACAGATACGCAGTATTTT,CASTQGRSTDTQYF,NA,TRBJ2-3,TRBV6-1,NA
TGTGCCAGCAGCCCAGAGGCAGCACAGGGGTACGAGCAGTACTTC,CASSPEAAQGYEQYF,TRBD1,TRBJ2-7,TRBV4-2,NA
TGTGCCAGCAGTGAAATAGAGGGCATTCAGTACTTC,CASSEIEGIQYF,NA,TRBJ2-4,TRBV25-1,NA
TGTGCCAGCAGCTTAGCCCTCCGCGCAGGCACCCCCTACGAGCAGTACTTC,CASSLALRAGTPYEQYF,NA,TRBJ2-7,TRBV7-2,NA
TGTGCCAGCAGCGTAGGCCCCCCGGGAGGGAACACCGGGGAGCTGTTTTTT,CASSVGPPGGNTGELFF,TRBD2,TRBJ2-2,TRBV9,NA
TGTGCCTGGACAGGGAACACCGGGGAGCTGTTTTTT,CAWTGNTGELFF,NA,TRBJ2-2,TRBV30,NA
TGTGCCAGCAGCCGAGGACTAGCGGGGACAGATACGCAGTATTTT,CASSRGLAGTDTQYF,TRBD2,TRBJ2-3,TRBV6-6,NA
TGTGCCAGCAGCTTGGCAGGGGGCAATCAGCCCCAGCATTTT,CASSLAGGNQPQHF,NA,TRBJ1-5,TRBV5-4,NA
TGCGCCAGCAGCTTGCCTAGCGAGGACGAGCAGTACTTC,CASSLPSEDEQYF,NA,TRBJ2-7,TRBV5-1,NA
TGTGCCAGCAGCACTAGGCAGGGAGGCACCGGGGAGCTGTTTTTT,CASSTRQGGTGELFF,NA,TRBJ2-2,TRBV7-3,NA
TGTGCCAGCACCGCCGGGGACAGGAACACCATATATTTT,CASTAGDRNTIYF,TRBD1,TRBJ1-3,TRBV28,NA
TGTGCCAGCAGTGCGGACAGGGATACGTACAATGAGCAGTTCTTC,CASSADRDTYNEQFF,TRBD1,TRBJ2-1,TRBV6-1,NA
TGCGCCAGCAGATCCGGGACTTTATCCTACGAGCAGTACTTC,CASRSGTLSYEQYF,NA,TRBJ2-7,TRBV10-2,NA
TGCGCCAGCAACCCGGTGGGGGGCTATGGCTACACCTTC,CASNPVGGYGYTF,NA,TRBJ1-2,TRBV4-1,few
TGCGCCAGCAGTTATTCCGAGGTGAACACTGAAGCTTTCTTT,CASSYSEVNTEAFF,NA,TRBJ1-1,TRBV10-1,NA
TGTGCCAGCAGCTTGGACAGGGCAGGATATAATTCACCCCTCCACTTT,CASSLDRAGYNSPLHF,NA,TRBJ1-6,TRBV5-4,NA
TGTGCCAGCAGCTTTTCGTCACAGCTCAATCAGCCCCAGCATTTT,CASSFSSQLNQPQHF,NA,TRBJ1-5,TRBV7-9,few
TGTGCCATCAGTGAGCCTGGACAGAAAGAAACCCAGTACTTC,CAISEPGQKETQYF,NA,TRBJ2-5,TRBV10-3,NA
TGCGCCAGCAGCTCCTTACAGTTGAACACTGAAGCTTTCTTT,CASSSLQLNTEAFF,NA,TRBJ1-1,TRBV5-1,few
TGTGCCAGCAGTAGCGGGGGGGGGTTTTACGAGCAGTACTTC,CASSSGGGFYEQYF,TRBD2,TRBJ2-7,TRBV2,NA
TGTGCCAGCAGTTACCGAGGGAGGTTTGAAGCTTTCTTT,CASSYRGRFEAFF,NA,TRBJ1-1,TRBV6-5,once
TGTGCCTGGAGCACTTCGGGAAGGCACGGGGCCCAGTACTTC,CAWSTSGRHGAQYF,NA,TRBJ2-5,TRBV30,NA
TGTGCCAGCAGCCCGCTTTCCTCAGTGAACACTGAAGCTTTCTTT,CASSPLSSVNTEAFF,NA,TRBJ1-1,TRBV7-2,NA
TGTGCCAGTAGTTCGCCGGGGTTAGACGAGCAGTACTTC,CASSSPGLDEQYF,NA,TRBJ2-7,TRBV19,NA
TGTGCCACCAGCACGGGACAGGGTAATGGCTACACCTTC,CATSTGQGNGYTF,TRBD1,TRBJ1-2,TRBV15,NA